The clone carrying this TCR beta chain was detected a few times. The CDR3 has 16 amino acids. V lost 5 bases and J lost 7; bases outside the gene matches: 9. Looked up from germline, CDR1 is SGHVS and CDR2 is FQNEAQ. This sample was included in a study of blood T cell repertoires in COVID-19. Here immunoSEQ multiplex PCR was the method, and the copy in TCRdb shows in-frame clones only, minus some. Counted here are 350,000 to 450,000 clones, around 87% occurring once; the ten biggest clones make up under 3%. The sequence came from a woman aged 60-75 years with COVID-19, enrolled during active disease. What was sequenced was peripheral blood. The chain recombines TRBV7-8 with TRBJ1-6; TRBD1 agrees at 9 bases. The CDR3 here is CASSGYPGQGNSPLHF. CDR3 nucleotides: TGTGCCAGCAGCGGCTATCCGGGACAGGGAAATTCACCCCTCCACTTT. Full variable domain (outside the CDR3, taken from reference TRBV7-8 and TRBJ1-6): GAGVSQSPRYKVAKRGQDVALRCDPISGHVSLFWYQQALGQGPEFLTYFQNEAQLDKSGLPSDRFFAERPEGSVSTLKIQRTQQEDSAVYLCASSGYPGQGNSPLHFGNGTRLTVT.